The 14 T cell receptor beta chains presented below share a single source sample, sequenced in a study of blood T cell repertoires in COVID-19 (dated by TCRdb to 2018 to 2020). The receptor library was made with the immunoSEQ multiplex PCR assay. What TCRdb holds here is the immuneACCESS table cut down to in-frame rearrangements. Part of the clones is not present; checked against another copy, under half of the missing clones reflect an unresolved V gene, and the others are unexplained. This sample comprises 210,000 or so clones, 70% to 90% of them detected only once. Over 3% of the sample goes to the ten largest clones. Material: PBMCs or T cells enriched from blood (not recorded which). These receptors all come from a woman in her forties or fifties in a cohort exposed to, infected with or recovered from COVID-19 (not recorded which).

The chain is built from TRBV29-1 and TRBJ1-6; 8 positions agree with TRBD1. The CDR3 is made up of 15 amino acids. The V segment lost 4 bases and the J segment 9 bases; nucleotides outside the gene matches: 11. The germline CDR1 and CDR2 sequences are SQVTM and ANQGSEA. CDR3 coding DNA: TGCAGCGTTGCCACCGGGACAGGAGTAGGTTCACCCCTCCACTTT. It codes for CSVATGTGVGSPLHF. The full variable domain, completed using reference TRBV29-1 and TRBJ1-6, is SAVISQKPSRDICQRGTSLTIQCQVDSQVTMMFWYRQQPGQSLTLIATANQGSEATYESGFVIDKFPISRPNLTFSTLTVSNMSPEDSSIYLCSVATGTGVGSPLHFGNGTRLTVT.

The V gene is TRBV3-1 (or the pseudogene TRBV3-2), the J gene TRBJ2-5; 9 nucleotides match TRBD2. Per the germline V gene, CDR1 is LGHDT and CDR2 is YNNKEL (reference sequence). Trimming cost V 1 base and J 1 base; bases outside gene matches: 4. This CDR3 is built from 16 residues. Here the CDR3 reads CASSQGASGAQETQYF. The CDR3 nucleotides are TGTGCCAGCAGCCAAGGCGCTAGCGGGGCCCAAGAGACCCAGTACTTC.

CDR3 sequence: CAWSSGQRLESTEAFF. CDR3 DNA: TGTGCCTGGAGCTCGGGACAGCGCCTCGAGAGCACTGAAGCTTTCTTT. The chain combines TRBV30 with TRBJ1-1, with TRBD1 identical over 7 bases. V shed 3 bases and J 4 bases; nucleotides not matched to a gene: 14. The CDR3 is 16 amino acids. Germline values: CDR1 GTSNPN, CDR2 SVGIG (reference sequence).

The chain employs TRBV6-2 or TRBV6-3 and TRBJ1-2; D not resolved. This CDR3 is 13 amino acids long. Per germline, CDR1 MNHEY and CDR2 SVGEGT. Trimming took off 0 bases at V and 4 bases at J, with 6 bases between the two ends. The CDR3 protein is CASSYSRVYGYTF. CDR3 DNA sequence: TGTGCCAGCAGTTACTCGAGGGTCTATGGCTACACCTTC.

The chain recombines TRBV25-1 with TRBJ1-1; no reliable D call. The CDR3 extends over 14 amino acids. V lost 1 base to trimming and J lost 5 bases, with 11 bases between them. The germline CDR1 and CDR2 sequences are MGHDK and SYGVNS. The CDR3 protein is CASSEWQAGTEAFF. CDR3 DNA: TGTGCCAGCAGTGAATGGCAGGCGGGTACTGAAGCTTTCTTT. Complete variable domain (other parts from reference TRBV25-1 and TRBJ1-1): EADIYQTPRYLVIGTGKKITLECSQTMGHDKMYWYQQDPGMELHLIHYSYGVNSTEKGDLSSESTVSRIRTEHFPLTLESARPSHTSQYLCASSEWQAGTEAFFGQGTRLTVV.

This clone was counted only a few times. The V and J genes are TRBV4-1 and TRBJ1-2; D call uncertain. This CDR3 spans 14 amino acids. Trimming stripped 1 base from V and 4 bases from J, with 10 bases between. The germline V gene has CDR1 MGHRA and CDR2 YSYEKL. CDR3 sequence reads: CASSQVVRSYGYTF. CDR3 in DNA: TGCGCCAGCAGCCAAGTTGTCAGGTCCTATGGCTACACCTTC.

V gene TRBV4-2 combines with J gene TRBJ1-6; D is uncertain. Germline V gene lookup returns CDR1 LGHNA and CDR2 YNFKEQ. Trimming took off 1 base at V and 6 bases at J, with 10 bases between the two ends. The CDR3 length is 15 residues. CDR3 DNA: TGTGCCAGCAGCCAAGCTCCGGGAGTTAATTCACCCCTCCACTTT. Its translation is CASSQAPGVNSPLHF.

The chain employs TRBV6-5 and TRBJ2-7, with D possibly matching TRBD2 (6 bases). The CDR3 consists of 15 residues. V lost 5 bases to trimming and J lost 0 bases, with 14 bases between them. The V gene's germline CDR1 is MNHEY and CDR2 SVGAGI. CDR3 region: CASSPPGLSSYEQYF. CDR3 coding DNA: TGTGCCAGCAGTCCACCGGGACTGAGCTCCTACGAGCAGTACTTC.

The table lists this clone with a few counts. This rearrangement joins TRBV5-5 to TRBJ2-5; D perhaps matches TRBD2 (5 bases). Germline V gene lookup returns CDR1 SGHKS and CDR2 YYEKEE (reference sequence). CDR3 size: 16 residues. Trimming stripped 3 bases from V and 0 bases from J, with 15 bases between. DNA for the CDR3: TGTGCCAGCAGCTCTGGTGGGGAGAGGTACCAAGAGACCCAGTACTTC. Translated, it gives CASSSGGERYQETQYF.

The chain carries TRBV6-2 or TRBV6-3 and TRBJ2-7; 10 positions agree with TRBD2. Looked up from germline, CDR1 is MNHEY and CDR2 is SVGEGT. This CDR3 contains 16 residues. With 2 bases clipped from V and 6 bases from J, the junction kept 10 bases outside the gene matches. The CDR3 nucleotides are TGTGCCAGCAGTTACGGGGGCGAAGCGGGGGGGCCCGAGCAGTACTTC. This encodes CASSYGGEAGGPEQYF.

This clone was picked up a small number of times. The chain recombines TRBV6-6 with TRBJ2-3; possible D gene TRBD2, 5 bases. V dropped 5 bases and J dropped 2 bases, with 20 bases sitting between them. The CDR3 runs to 17 residues. Germline V CDR1 and CDR2: MNHNY, SVGAGI (reference sequence). This CDR3 reads CASSPLDYLYFTDTQYF. The CDR3 DNA is TGTGCCAGCAGTCCCCTCGACTACCTCTACTTCACAGATACGCAGTATTTT.

This clone was found once. The chain recombines TRBV7-9 with TRBJ2-5; TRBD2 aligns across 9 bases. V lost 1 base to trimming and J lost 5 bases; unmatched junction nucleotides: 5. The CDR3 is 15 amino acids. Germline CDR1 is SEHNR and CDR2 is FQNEAQ (reference sequence). CDR3 sequence (DNA): TGTGCCAGCAGCTTAGGTAGCGGGGGAATTGAGACCCAGTACTTC. Its protein product is CASSLGSGGIETQYF.

This clone has only a few counts. The V call is TRBV6-4, the J call TRBJ1-1; D is undetermined. Germline CDR1 and CDR2: MRHNA and SNTAGT. The CDR3 has 11 amino acids. Between the trimmed V and J ends, which lost 7 bases and 11 bases, there was a span of 14 bases. The CDR3 coding sequence is TGTGCCAGCACTAATTTAGGAGGGGCTTTCTTT. As protein: CASTNLGGAFF.

The chain has TRBV5-4 and TRBJ2-3; TRBD2 matches at 12 bases. Germline assignment: CDR1 SGHNT and CDR2 YYREEE (reference sequence). V shed 1 base, J shed 1 base, and the junction held 7 bases outside the gene matches. This CDR3 spans 18 amino acids. CDR3 nucleotide sequence: TGTGCCAGCAGCTTGAAGGGACTAGCGGGCCGGCGCACAGATACGCAGTATTTT. The encoded protein is CASSLKGLAGRRTDTQYF.